These 21 T cell receptor beta chains originate from one sample sequenced in a study of CD8 T cells in ankylosing spondylitis. TCRdb reprocessed the 5' RACE reads with MiXCR, giving one entry per CDR3 protein. Counted here are under 300,000 distinct CDR3 sequences, roughly 8.6% occurring once; the ten biggest clones make up 6.8%. The specimen sequenced was blood, either unsorted or a sorted T cell fraction (not recorded which). The receptors stem from a male donor with ankylosing spondylitis or in good health (not recorded which).

This clonotype was recorded at least ten times. This chain links TRBV20-1 with TRBJ1-1, with D perhaps matching TRBD1 (5 bases). Germline CDR1 reads DFQATT; CDR2 reads SNEGSKA (reference sequence). Trimming pared 3 bases from V and 7 bases from J, leaving 18 bases between. The CDR3 extends over 14 amino acids. The CDR3 nucleotides are TGCAGTGCTAGCCCTCCAGGGCTTATCCTTGAAGCTTTCTTT. Translated, it gives CSASPPGLILEAFF.

This clonotype was recorded at least ten times. The chain employs TRBV10-2 and TRBJ1-1; maybe TRBD1 (5 bases). The V end was cut by 3 bases, the J end by 2 bases, with 7 bases between. CDR3 length: 13 amino acids. The germline gives CDR1 WSHSY, CDR2 SAAADI. Here the CDR3 DNA reads TGCGCCAGCAGTGATGGGGGTAACACTGAAGCTTTCTTT. Translated: CASSDGGNTEAFF.

This clonotype was detected ten times or more. This chain uses TRBV10-3 with TRBJ1-1, with D maybe TRBD1 (5 bases). The CDR3 contains 14 residues. Trimming left V 6 bases short and J 4 bases short, with 15 bases between. Germline lookup yields CDR1 ENHRY and CDR2 SYGVKD. CDR3 bases: TGTGCCATCAGCCCCCCAGGGCGGGTCACTGAAGCTTTCTTT. This sequence encodes CAISPPGRVTEAFF.

This clonotype has a single count. A much larger clone lies a single base off, so this may be a read error. This rearrangement joins TRBV6-1 to TRBJ1-6; the D gene is possibly TRBD1 (6 bases). The CDR3 has 14 residues. Germline CDR1 MNHNS, CDR2 SASEGT. The CDR3 DNA is TGTCCCAGCAGTGGCCGGAAGACAGGCCTCGCCCTCCACTTT. It yields the protein CPSSGRKTGLALHF.

This clonotype came up many times. V gene TRBV3-1 combines with J gene TRBJ1-2; 7 nucleotides line up with TRBD1. In germline, CDR1 is LGHDT, CDR2 YNNKEL (reference sequence). The V gene end was trimmed by 0 bases and the J gene end by 1 base; junction bases not matched to a gene: 2. The CDR3 is 15 residues long. The CDR3 DNA is TGTGCCAGCAGCCAAGATCGGGACAGTAACTATGGCTACACCTTC. Translation gives CASSQDRDSNYGYTF. The whole variable domain, filled in from reference TRBV3-1 and TRBJ1-2, reads DTAVSQTPKYLVTQMGNDKSIKCEQNLGHDTMYWYKQDSKKFLKIMFSYNNKELIINETVPNRFSPKSPDKAHLNLHINSLELGDSAVYFCASSQDRDSNYGYTFGSGTRLTVV.

The chain carries TRBV5-5 and TRBJ2-2, with D maybe TRBD1 (6 bases). The CDR3 contains 14 residues. V was clipped by 6 bases and J by 5 bases, with 14 bases between them. The germline V gene has CDR1 SGHKS and CDR2 YYEKEE (reference sequence). CDR3 region: CASTLQGLTGELFF. In DNA, the CDR3 is TGTGCCAGCACCTTACAGGGCTTGACCGGGGAGCTGTTTTTT.

This clonotype was counted between two and nine times. The chain carries TRBV30 and TRBJ1-2; no clear D gene. The CDR3 consists of 15 residues. CDR1 GTSNPN and CDR2 SVGIG come from the germline V gene (reference sequence). V was shortened by 3 bases and J by 4 bases, with 18 bases between the two germline ends. This CDR3 reads CAWSVGLREGYGYTF. The CDR3 DNA reads as TGTGCCTGGAGCGTAGGGCTCCGGGAGGGCTATGGCTACACCTTC.

This chain joins TRBV30 and TRBJ1-2, with D perhaps matching TRBD1 (6 bases). This CDR3 is built from 12 residues. The germline V gene encodes CDR1 GTSNPN and CDR2 SVGIG (reference sequence). V was shortened by 3 bases and J by 8 bases, with 13 bases between the two germline ends. This chain's CDR3 is CAWRVGGLGYTF. Here the CDR3 DNA reads TGTGCCTGGAGGGTAGGGGGGCTCGGCTACACCTTC.

CDR3 amino acids: CASSLNRVGDTEAFF. The CDR3, as DNA: TGTGCCAGCTCCCTCAACAGGGTAGGGGACACTGAAGCTTTCTTT. The chain joins TRBV18 to TRBJ1-1; TRBD1 might be the D (6 bases). The CDR3 consists of 15 residues. Looked up from germline, CDR1 is KGHSH and CDR2 is LQKENI. Trimming stripped 6 bases from V and 3 bases from J, with 17 bases between.

This chain links TRBV5-1 with TRBJ2-7; TRBD2 matches 8 bases. The junction had 7 bases not matched to a gene; V was cut back by 5 bases and J by 3 bases. Germline V gene data show CDR1 as SGHRS and CDR2 as YFSETQ. The CDR3 covers 14 residues. The CDR3 protein is CASRGGLGRYEQYF. In DNA, the CDR3 is TGCGCCAGCAGAGGGGGACTAGGTCGCTACGAGCAGTACTTC.

This clonotype occurred a few times. The J gene is TRBJ1-1, the V gene TRBV19; the D is unclear. Germline V gives CDR1 LNHDA, CDR2 SQIVND (reference sequence). The CDR3 loop spans 15 amino acids. V was pared by 2 bases and J by 2 bases, with 12 bases between. Here the CDR3 DNA reads TGTGCCAGTAGTATATTAAACGGCTATAACACTGAAGCTTTCTTT. Its protein is CASSILNGYNTEAFF.

The gene calls are TRBV5-4 and TRBJ2-7; 9 positions agree with TRBD2. Germline V gene data show CDR1 as SGHNT and CDR2 as YYREEE (reference sequence). This CDR3 spans 15 amino acids. Trimming removed 3 bases from V and 0 bases from J; junction bases left unmatched: 4. The CDR3 region has the DNA TGTGCCAGCAGCTCTAGCGGGGAGAGCTCCTACGAGCAGTACTTC. Translation: CASSSSGESSYEQYF.

Of note for this clonotype: This may come from a read error, since a much larger clone is one base off. This chain joins TRBV11-2 and TRBJ2-1; no reliable D call. This CDR3 spans 16 amino acids. V lost 1 base to trimming and J lost 5 bases, with 15 bases between them. Germline CDR1 is SGHAT and CDR2 is FQNNGV. The CDR3 DNA sequence: TGTGCCAGCAGCTTAGCTACAGTAAGTCCCAACAATGAGCAGTTCTTC. This codes for CASSLATVSPNNEQFF.

V usage is TRBV19 and J usage is TRBJ2-6; TRBD1 matches at 7 bases. With 6 bases clipped from V and 0 bases from J, the junction kept 5 bases outside the gene matches. Germline CDR1 LNHDA, CDR2 SQIVND (reference sequence). This CDR3 contains 16 residues. This CDR3 is CASSGQDLSGANVLTF. The CDR3, as DNA: TGTGCCAGTAGCGGACAGGACCTCTCTGGGGCCAACGTCCTGACTTTC.

The sample holds a few counts of this clonotype. V gene TRBV7-9 combines with J gene TRBJ2-7; D call uncertain. Trimming shortened V by 3 bases and J by 0 bases, and 9 bases separated the two germline ends. The CDR3 has 14 residues. Looked up from germline, CDR1 is SEHNR and CDR2 is FQNEAQ (reference sequence). The CDR3 protein is CASSFGVYSYEQYF. CDR3 bases: TGTGCCAGCAGCTTTGGGGTCTACTCCTACGAGCAGTACTTC.

This clonotype was seen only a few times. V is TRBV7-9 and J is TRBJ1-1, with 12 nucleotides matching TRBD1. The germline V gene encodes CDR1 SEHNR and CDR2 FQNEAQ (reference sequence). Germline trimming cut 5 bases from V and 7 bases from J; bases unmatched to any gene: 5. This CDR3 comprises 14 residues. As DNA, the CDR3 is TGTGCCAGCAGCCCGGGGACAGGGGGCATTGAAGCTTTCTTT. This codes for CASSPGTGGIEAFF. Complete variable domain (other parts from reference TRBV7-9 and TRBJ1-1): DTGVSQNPRHKITKRGQNVTFRCDPISEHNRLYWYRQTLGQGPEFLTYFQNEAQLEKSRLLSDRFSAERPKGSFSTLEIQRTEQGDSAMYLCASSPGTGGIEAFFGQGTRLTVV.

The chain links TRBV5-4 to TRBJ2-3, with a tentative D call TRBD2 (5 bases). The CDR3 sequence is 17 residues long. The V and J ends lost 3 bases and 1 base respectively, with 18 bases between them. Germline V gene data show CDR1 as SGHNT and CDR2 as YYREEE (reference sequence). CDR3 sequence reads: CASSSPQGGGRTDTQYF. The DNA of the CDR3 is TGTGCCAGCAGCTCCCCCCAAGGAGGAGGCCGCACAGATACGCAGTATTTT.

This clonotype has a count of ten or more. V is TRBV11-2 and J is TRBJ1-1, with D uncertain. Deletions cut 1 base from V and 4 bases from J, with 10 bases between. Germline CDR1 and CDR2: SGHAT and FQNNGV. This CDR3 is 14 amino acids long. The CDR3, as DNA: TGTGCCAGCAGCTTAGCGCCCCGGTCCACTGAAGCTTTCTTT. Amino acids: CASSLAPRSTEAFF.

In this sample, this clonotype turned up many times. The chain combines TRBV5-1 with TRBJ1-6; possibly TRBD1 for D (5 bases). The CDR3 runs 15 residues. The V and J ends lost 6 bases and 5 bases respectively, with 15 bases between them. Germline CDR1 and CDR2: SGHRS and YFSETQ. The CDR3 is CASTEPNRNNSPLHF. The CDR3 nucleotides read TGCGCCAGCACGGAACCAAACAGGAATAATTCACCCCTCCACTTT.

DNA of the CDR3: TGTGCCAGCAGTGGCCTTCAGACAACCGGGGAGCTGTTTTTT. This codes for CASSGLQTTGELFF. V is TRBV6-1 and J is TRBJ2-2, with unresolved D. This CDR3 spans 14 amino acids. The V gene's germline CDR1 is MNHNS and CDR2 SASEGT. The V end lost 4 bases, the J end lost 5 bases, and 11 bases lay between the germline ends.

The sample holds many counts of this clonotype. This rearrangement joins TRBV20-1 to TRBJ1-6, with 7 nucleotides matching TRBD1. V gave up 6 bases and J gave up 5 bases; unmatched junction bases: 10. Germline V gene lookup returns CDR1 DFQATT and CDR2 SNEGSKA (reference sequence). The CDR3 loop spans 15 amino acids. CDR3 sequence reads: CSANPVGTDNSPLHF. The CDR3 DNA reads as TGCAGTGCGAACCCTGTCGGGACAGATAATTCACCCCTCCACTTT.